The clone carrying this TCR beta chain has more than one count but fewer than ten. What it binds is not known. The sample originates from a study of CD8 T cells in ankylosing spondylitis. General study results and limits: Within peripheral blood, clones linked to disease were CD8+ and relatively rare. Apparently characteristic of ankylosing spondylitis blood was a TCR beta motif (under ten highly homologous variants). Researchers reportedly found disease-linked clones significantly enriched in matched ankylosing spondylitis synovial fluid.

Scientists made TCR beta libraries using quantitative 5'-RACE with molecular barcodes. Via MiXCR, TCRdb re-called the 5' RACE reads, giving one row per CDR3 protein. The sample contains around 140,000 distinct CDR3 sequences, roughly 11% of which appear only once. The CDR3 spans 9 residues. In germline, CDR1 is SQVTM, CDR2 ANQGSEA. V was shortened by 4 bases and J by 4 bases, with 1 base between the two germline ends. The sample comprised blood, either unsorted or a sorted T cell fraction (not recorded which). This clonotype was sampled from a female donor with ankylosing spondylitis or in good health (not recorded which). The chain carries TRBV29-1 and TRBJ2-5; D uncertain. This CDR3 is CSVGETQYF. CDR3 in DNA: TGCAGCGTTGGAGAGACCCAGTACTTC.